This T cell receptor beta chain was observed in a study of neurological immune-mediated disorders. The sorted libraries took over 750,000 CD4+ or CD8+ T cells. Study findings and constraints: HTLV-1-associated myelopathy displayed the greatest TCR clonal expansion, and multiple sclerosis exhibited the smallest, lower than that of healthy controls. None of the CDR3 amino acid sequences of expanded clones were shared across subjects, and this suggested private repertoires in all groups.

This clonotype was detected ten times or more. Its antigen is still unknown. CDR3 length equals 14 residues. Trimming left V 3 bases short and J 0 bases short, with 6 bases between. Germline CDR1 MDHEN, CDR2 SYDVKM. TCRdb analysed the 5' RACE reads with MiXCR anew, one entry per CDR3 protein. Of tens of thousands of distinct CDR3 sequences listed, almost 7.5% were seen once; the top ten hold around 5.7%. V is TRBV28 and J is TRBJ1-5; D uncertain. The TCR comes from a man between 45 and 60 years old in good health. Source material: CD4+ T cells from blood. This CDR3 is CASSFGDSNQPQHF. CDR3 nucleotide sequence: TGTGCCAGCAGTTTTGGTGATAGCAATCAGCCCCAGCATTTT.